This T cell receptor beta chain was recorded in a study of shared clonotypes between healthy human individuals. Study information: Sampling drew on donors who were two women and three men aged 18 to 49. Study-level results: Relative to memory subsets, naive subsets generally showed larger estimated richness. Roughly 5% of naive CD4 clonotypes were shared across a handful of donors.

Concerning this clone itself: What it binds is not known.

The CDR3 covers 15 residues. Germline-derived CDR1 and CDR2 are SEHNR and FQNEAQ (reference sequence). V shed 2 bases, J shed 4 bases, and the junction held 4 bases outside the gene matches. Data came from immunoSEQ multiplex PCR; TCRdb stores just in-frame clones and leaves some out. Of approximately 1.5 million clones in the sample, approximately 98% were seen once. The rearrangement joins TRBV7-9 to TRBJ2-1, with TRBD2 matching 8 bases. The sample was naive CD4+ T cells sorted from blood. Subset given: CD45RA+ positively selected. The receptor was isolated from a man aged 25-40 years in good health. This CDR3 is CASSLSGRAYNEQFF. As DNA, the CDR3 is TGTGCCAGCAGCTTATCCGGGAGGGCTTACAATGAGCAGTTCTTC.